This paragraph reports one T cell receptor beta chain. This receptor's antigen is unknown. No base quality information exists; no much larger clone differs at one position. This sample is part of a study of cytomegalovirus exposure and HLA in healthy donors listed by TCRdb under 2017. In the study overall: In an earlier analysis of about 560 of the donors, approximately 260 Gb of sequence data and some 100 million unique TCR beta sequences from 150 million to 200 million T cells were reported. An earlier analysis of fewer than 700 of the donors applied high-throughput TCR beta sequencing to assess whether each TCR beta V gene segment acted as functional or pseudogenic. The aim of the study was to test whether cataloging public T cell receptors could identify signatures of past pathogen exposure. The T cell repertoires of around 670 subjects were profiled by immunosequencing and related to cytomegalovirus serostatus. All discovery cohort repertoires had been generated using a single sequencing platform. Across 398 genotyped donors of the cohort, an average of roughly 230,000 unique TCR beta nucleotide sequences per donor were sequenced, and about a sixth of those sequences were non-productive. The genetic ancestry cluster associated with self-reported Caucasian donors included 80% to 90% of the approximately 410 genotyped donors. Along with the approximately 620-subject first cohort, a separate validation cohort of around 110 different subjects was used. To study patterns of TCR occurrence, a later analysis re-analyzed previously published TCR beta repertoires from 666 donors and added high-resolution HLA genotyping. Donor age, sex, ethnicity and CMV serostatus were compiled together with the repertoire data. An early release covering 550 to 700 HLA-typed donors comprised approximately 300 gigabases of sequencing data and approximately 85 million unique TCR sequences. Because of strong linkage in the cohort, five DR-DQ haplotypes were treated as single units for association and clustering. Class I and class II HLA loci were covered by the typing at four-digit resolution. Typing coverage varied by locus: roughly 620-640 donors for A, B, C, DRB1 and DQB1; more than 500 for DQA1; more than 600 for DPA1; some 470 for DPB1. Rather than drawing on any new phenotypic data, the later analysis identified candidate immune exposures from TCR beta sequences and the way those sequences occurred across donors. A later genetic analysis used genome-wide SNP genotypes for about 60% of the 666 donors, treating that subset as a discovery cohort. To predict cytomegalovirus infection status, the study brought together high-throughput TCR immunosequencing, statistical association of individual TCRs with disease status, and machine learning.

The CDR3, from cysteine to phenylalanine, totals 13 residues. Just the 39-base CDR3 DNA is kept, in frame starting at base 1. CDR1 and CDR2 are read off the germline V gene as MDHEN and SYDVKM. V is cut by 10 bases and J by 5 bases, and the space between the germline ends is 17 bases. Here is what the overall study found, with its caveats: Compared with equally common non-associated chains, HLA-associated TCR beta chains in a later analysis were more clonally expanded and had lower generation probabilities. At a false discovery rate of 0.05, a later analysis linked 16,000 or so TCR beta sequences to specific HLA alleles. A further reported finding was that TCR beta sequences accurately predicted the HLA-A and HLA-B alleles for most subjects in the first cohort. A few of the identified cytomegalovirus-associated TCR beta chains were confirmed in vitro to be specific for cytomegalovirus antigens. Because counts were too low, roughly 17 rarely observed V segments, including chromosome 9 orphons, were left out of the earlier analysis of about 620 of the donors. A cluster of highly shared sequence variants was judged likely to be a technical artifact of the sequencing pipeline. While some public TCRs were present in many individuals, most TCR sequences turned up only very rarely across donors. The authors suggested that the approach could potentially be generalized to other disease states and immunological phenotypes. Linkage disequilibrium might explain the correlated functional status among segregating V segments, but an unknown experimental factor could not be excluded. In a later genetic analysis, a missense DCLRE1C variant was associated with V-gene and J-gene trimming of TCR beta chains, and the association was replicated in an independent cohort. In an earlier analysis of around 600 of the donors, most TCR beta V segments were observed in productive rearrangements about 90% or about 30% of the time, broadly matching IMGT annotations. The study listed 164 TCR beta chains as associated with cytomegalovirus. This cohort had only TCR beta chains sequenced, and the lack of alpha or paired-chain data limited which features could be detected. A later analysis found that most CMV-associated TCR beta chains appeared HLA-restricted, with HLA associations seemingly driven largely by CMV exposure. The classifier was reported to diagnose cytomegalovirus status with high specificity and sensitivity in both the original cohort and the validation cohort. A later genetic analysis reported fewer N-insertions in productive TCRs among donors in an Asian-associated ancestry cluster than the roughly 640-donor mean. When HLA alleles, especially DR and DQ, strongly co-occurred, TCR associations were difficult to assign to individual alleles. The 87-base-pair reads could not distinguish some IMGT-functional V segments, including TRBV6-2 and TRBV6-3, so those segments were excluded. The only immune exposure information available for the cohort was CMV serostatus. Sequencing depth was assumed to be roughly uniform across donors in the presence/absence analyses, though that assumption may not hold. In a later analysis, the rate of TCR association differed among HLA loci, with DRB1 alleles having the most associated TCRs and HLA-C alleles having the fewest. A later analysis reported that several top co-occurrence clusters appeared linked to parvovirus B19, influenza, CMV and Epstein-Barr virus. Because some donors lacked HLA typing at each locus, the association tests relied only on the typed subset.

The cohort comprised 710 or so healthy bone marrow donors. All cohort members were sampled while nominally healthy, although unrecorded immune exposures were likely present. The donor tested CMV seropositive and was one of the 289 seropositive cohort members. A peripheral blood sample was collected from each donor, and TCR beta sequencing was performed on peripheral blood mononuclear cells. The Qiagen DNeasy Blood Extraction Kit was used to extract genomic DNA from the blood cell samples. Receptors were amplified or captured by the immunoSEQ multiplex PCR assay. The multiplex PCR relied on a mix of 60 forward primers for TCR Vbeta segments and 13 reverse primers for TCR Jbeta segments. The CDR3 region of rearranged TCR beta genes was amplified from genomic DNA with a multiplex PCR assay. The amplified TCR beta libraries were sequenced on the Illumina HiSeq System as 87-base-pair reads. For the original study's pipeline: A later analysis tallied tens of millions of unique TCR beta chains across the approximately 670 repertoires, and roughly 11 million of those chains were shared by two or more donors. Raw reads were error-corrected and collapsed into unique sequences by a nearest-neighbor algorithm in which closely related sequences were merged to remove PCR and sequencing errors. To assign V, D and J gene segments, CDR3 sequences were aligned to IMGT reference sequences. Each retained sequence needed at least a six-nucleotide match to both a V gene segment and a J gene segment. Rearrangements were classified as productive when the CDR3 lacked stop codons and remained in frame with V and J, and all other rearrangements were classified as non-productive. Following IMGT convention, CDR3 was defined as the stretch from the second conserved V-encoded cysteine to the conserved J-encoded phenylalanine. The earlier analysis of around 640 of the donors excluded sequences that lacked an unambiguous match to a single V gene segment. In an earlier analysis of a few hundred of the donors, a V segment was called functional when productive rearrangements were above 56.7%, and segregating when the standard deviation between donors exceeded 5%. A statistical classification framework was developed to diagnose cytomegalovirus status using the catalog of TCR beta chain sequences. A later analysis assigned V and J genes by comparing TCR nucleotide sequences with IMGT/GENE-DB human TR gene sequences. The TCRdist pipeline was used in a later analysis to assign CDR3 sequences and most-parsimonious VDJ recombination scenarios. A later analysis defined each TCR beta chain by its CDR3 amino acid sequence plus V-gene family, and excluded reads lacking a unique V-gene family. A later analysis removed nearly 600 highly shared, low-generation-probability nucleotide sequences to deal with suspected cross-contamination and a sequencing artifact. A later analysis calculated a clonal expansion index for each public chain from normalized within-repertoire ranks of inferred template counts. A later analysis computed generation probabilities with a VDJ recombination model fitted to out-of-frame rearrangements, and checked the results against IGoR. In a later analysis, TCR-TCR, TCR-HLA and TCR-CMV co-occurrence was scored with hypergeometric tests, and a repertoire-size bias correction was applied to TCR pairs. In a later analysis, false discovery rates were estimated by permuting HLA or CMV assignments 20 times. In a later analysis, co-occurring TCRs were grouped using DBSCAN, and TCRdist sequence similarity was added for clustering within HLA-allele-positive subsets. For co-occurrence clustering, repertoires with fewer than 30,000 or more than 120,000 public chains were excluded, along with five repertoires with anomalous nucleotide sharing. Held by TCRdb, this immuneACCESS table contains in-frame sequences only and omits some clones. Under half of the omission traces to an unresolved V gene where checked; the cause of the rest is unknown. V and J calls and clone size come straight from that table; D and trimming were deduced from the DNA. The sample profile shows about 260,000 clones; roughly 81% of them were found once. The top ten clonotypes cover about 2% of the sample.

Rearrangement joined TRBV28 to TRBJ1-2; too little of a D gene remains to name it. The receptor was isolated from a woman aged 40 to 50 in good health and CMV-seropositive. Sequenced: PBMCs. The DNA sequence reads TGTGCCACCACTCGGCAGGAAGAGTATGGCTACACCTTC. Translation gives CATTRQEEYGYTF.